What follows are 20 T cell receptor beta chains derived from one specimen sequenced in a study of blood T cells in healthy people across ages. Primed by a sample-barcoded 5' primer and a J-beta primer mix, a second PCR proceeded for about 7 to 11 cycles. TCRdb re-called the 5' RACE reads through MiXCR, storing one row per CDR3 protein. Of roughly 1,700,000 distinct CDR3 sequences in the sample, roughly 28% are singletons; the top ten hold about 7.7%. The sequencing input was blood. These receptors originate from a woman aged 25 to 39 in good health.

The chain links TRBV12-3 or TRBV12-4 to TRBJ2-4; 9 bases agree with TRBD2. V was clipped by 5 bases and J by 13 bases; unmatched bases: 18. CDR3 size: 16 residues. The CDR3 DNA is TGTGCCAGCAGTAACGCCCGGCGGGGGGGCCCCAATGAGCAGTACTTC. Protein: CASSNARRGGPNEQYF.

The V gene is TRBV28, the J gene TRBJ2-5; 12 positions agree with TRBD1. V dropped 6 bases and J dropped 11; count of bases not matched to a gene: 16. The CDR3 is 16 amino acids. Germline-derived CDR1 and CDR2 are MDHEN and SYDVKM. The CDR3 loop reads CASSAGGTGGFYGQYF. CDR3 bases: TGTGCCAGCAGCGCTGGTGGGACAGGGGGCTTTTACGGGCAGTACTTC.

This clonotype was picked up a small number of times. The chain recombines TRBV20-1 with TRBJ2-7; 10 bases map to TRBD2. V gave up 3 bases and J gave up 5 bases; unmatched junction bases: 10. Germline CDR1 and CDR2: DFQATT and SNEGSKA (reference sequence). The CDR3 loop spans 15 amino acids. CDR3 region: CSARRLAGVGDEQYF. The CDR3 DNA is TGCAGTGCTAGGCGGCTAGCGGGAGTAGGCGACGAGCAGTACTTC.

The chain recombines TRBV15 with TRBJ1-5; D remains ambiguous. There are 14 residues in the CDR3. Trimming took off 3 bases at V and 2 bases at J, with 8 bases between the two ends. CDR1 is LNHNV and CDR2 is YYDKDF in the germline V gene (reference sequence). The DNA for the CDR3 is TGTGCCACCAGCAGGATGATCGGCAATCAGCCCCAGCATTTT. Translated, it gives CATSRMIGNQPQHF.

The chain joins TRBV20-1 to TRBJ1-4; D is perhaps TRBD1 (6 bases). Trimming pared 5 bases from V and 3 bases from J, leaving 10 bases between. The germline V gene encodes CDR1 DFQATT and CDR2 SNEGSKA (reference sequence). There are 13 residues in the CDR3. The CDR3: CSARDNPNEKLFF. Written as DNA, the CDR3 is TGCAGTGCTCGGGACAATCCTAATGAAAAACTGTTTTTT.

This clonotype was seen a handful of times. The chain links TRBV2 to TRBJ2-7; 10 positions match TRBD1. This CDR3 contains 11 residues. Germline CDR1 is SNHLY and CDR2 is FYNNEI. J was trimmed by 11 bases and V by 6 bases; bases with no gene match: 4. The CDR3: CASRAGTGEYF. DNA for the CDR3: TGTGCCAGCAGGGCCGGGACAGGGGAGTACTTC.

Points on this clonotype: A read error is likely, as this CDR3 ends without the conserved phenylalanine or tryptophan. The CDR3 coding sequence is TGTGCCACCAGTGATTCCTCCGGGGCGGATTATCAGCCCCAGCATTGT. Encoded protein: CATSDSSGADYQPQHC. The chain has TRBV24-1 and TRBJ1-5; D possibly corresponds to TRBD1 (5 bases). CDR1 and CDR2 from the germline V gene are KGHDR and SFDVKD. This CDR3 region has 16 residues. Trimming shortened V by 2 bases and J by 5 bases, and 15 bases separated the two germline ends.

This clonotype showed up just a few times. The chain joins TRBV25-1 to TRBJ1-2; no definite D call. The V gene's germline CDR1 is MGHDK and CDR2 SYGVNS. V was trimmed by 9 bases and J by 5 bases, leaving 10 bases between them. The CDR3 is made up of 11 amino acids. CDR3 residues: CASFAGYGYTF. In DNA, the CDR3 is TGTGCCAGTTTTGCGGGGTATGGCTACACCTTC.

The CDR3, as DNA: TGTGCCAGCAGCTCACTAGCGGGAGTGGGTTACAATGAGCAGTTCTTC. It encodes CASSSLAGVGYNEQFF. The chain uses TRBV5-5 and TRBJ2-1; 11 bases agree with TRBD2. The CDR3 spans 16 residues. Germline CDR1 and CDR2: SGHKS and YYEKEE (reference sequence). J lost 4 bases, V lost 3 bases, and 6 bases had no gene match.

CDR3: CASRVRGRGTEAFF. The DNA for the CDR3 is TGTGCCAGTAGAGTAAGGGGGCGCGGGACTGAAGCTTTCTTT. The rearrangement links TRBV19 to TRBJ1-1; 7 positions agree with TRBD1. There are 14 residues in the CDR3. Germline-derived CDR1 and CDR2 are LNHDA and SQIVND (reference sequence). Trimming cost V 6 bases and J 5 bases; bases outside gene matches: 9.

The chain joins TRBV10-3 to TRBJ2-5; tentatively, D is TRBD1 (5 bases). CDR3 size: 12 residues. Trimming removed 7 bases from V and 4 bases from J, with 10 bases in between. Germline V gives CDR1 ENHRY, CDR2 SYGVKD. CDR3 loop: CAIKGQRETQYF. The DNA for the CDR3 is TGTGCCATCAAGGGGCAGAGAGAGACCCAGTACTTC.

V gene TRBV12-3 or TRBV12-4 combines with J gene TRBJ1-1; TRBD1 matches 8 bases. The CDR3 spans 15 residues. V shed 6 bases, J shed 0 bases, and the junction held 6 bases outside the gene matches. This chain's CDR3 is CASRPNRGMNTEAFF. For the CDR3, the DNA is TGTGCCAGCAGACCAAACAGGGGGATGAACACTGAAGCTTTCTTT.

The chain recombines TRBV20-1 with TRBJ2-1; 11 bases map to TRBD2. The CDR3 runs 15 residues. Germline V gene data show CDR1 as DFQATT and CDR2 as SNEGSKA (reference sequence). The ends lost 6 bases at V and 0 bases at J; junction bases unmatched: 4. The CDR3 here is CSAVLAGASYNEQFF. The DNA of the CDR3 is TGCAGTGCAGTACTAGCGGGGGCCTCCTACAATGAGCAGTTCTTC.

On this clonotype itself: The final CDR3 position lacks the conserved phenylalanine or tryptophan, pointing to a likely read error. The chain has TRBV30 and TRBJ2-5, with D possibly being TRBD2 (5 bases). Looked up from germline, CDR1 is GTSNPN and CDR2 is SVGIG (reference sequence). The CDR3 contains 12 residues. Trimming cost V 7 bases and J 2 bases, with 11 bases left between them. CDR3 nucleotide sequence: TGTGCCTTAGGACTGGGACAAGAGACCCAGTACGTC. Its protein is CALGLGQETQYV.

This clonotype was seen more than once but under ten times. The chain joins TRBV10-3 to TRBJ1-6, with D maybe TRBD1 (5 bases). The germline CDR1 and CDR2 sequences are ENHRY and SYGVKD. V was cut by 10 bases and J by 15 bases, with 19 bases left in between. The CDR3 has 12 residues. The CDR3 coding sequence is TGTGCCAGCTCACACCCACGGGACCTCCTCCACTTT. Its protein is CASSHPRDLLHF.

There are a few counts of this clonotype. The CDR3 protein is CASSSRTSGVGDEQFF. The CDR3 DNA follows: TGTGCCAGCAGCTCCCGAACTAGCGGGGTTGGGGATGAGCAGTTCTTC. This chain links TRBV7-9 with TRBJ2-1; TRBD2 agrees at 10 bases. The V gene end was trimmed by 4 bases and the J gene end by 8 bases; junction bases not matched to a gene: 11. CDR1 and CDR2 from the germline V gene are SEHNR and FQNEAQ (reference sequence). This CDR3 is built from 16 residues. The full variable domain, with the rest looked up from reference TRBV7-9 and TRBJ2-1, is DTGVSQNPRHKITKRGQNVTFRCDPISEHNRLYWYRQTLGQGPEFLTYFQNEAQLEKSRLLSDRFSAERPKGSFSTLEIQRTEQGDSAMYLCASSSRTSGVGDEQFFGPGTRLTVL.

In this sample, this clonotype turned up many times. V is TRBV10-3 and J is TRBJ2-5; 8 bases fit TRBD2. This CDR3 spans 12 amino acids. Per the germline V gene, CDR1 is ENHRY and CDR2 is SYGVKD. Trimming at V came to 8 bases and at J to 5 bases, leaving 4 bases not matched to a gene. CDR3 DNA: TGTGCCATCGCTAGCGGGTCGGAGACCCAGTACTTC. This encodes CAIASGSETQYF.

This chain connects TRBV7-2 to TRBJ2-1, with a weak D call TRBD2 (8 bases). Trimming removed 4 bases at V and 5 bases at J, with 18 bases between. There are 16 residues in the CDR3. The V gene's germline CDR1 is SGHTA and CDR2 FQGNSA. For the CDR3, the DNA is TGTGCCAGCAGCTCTAGGAGGGGGCGGGAGGACAATGAGCAGTTCTTC. Encoded protein: CASSSRRGREDNEQFF.

This clonotype showed up many times. This rearrangement joins TRBV7-2 to TRBJ2-1, with D possibly called TRBD1 or TRBD2 (5 bases each). Germline lookup yields CDR1 SGHTA and CDR2 FQGNSA. The CDR3 loop spans 17 amino acids. The V end was cut by 0 bases, the J end by 0 bases, with 12 bases between. The CDR3 bases are TGTGCCAGCAGCTTAGCGGGGACGTATAACTCCTACAATGAGCAGTTCTTC. Its protein product is CASSLAGTYNSYNEQFF.

This clonotype appeared many times. This chain links TRBV11-2 with TRBJ1-6; TRBD1 matches at 10 bases. Trimming cost V 11 bases and J 9 bases; bases outside gene matches: 7. There are 13 residues in the CDR3. CDR1 is SGHAT, CDR2 FQNNGV, per germline. CDR3 nucleotide sequence: TGTGCCGGAGGACAGGGGGTTGGTTCACCCCTCCACTTT. Translation gives CAGGQGVGSPLHF.